The source of this T cell receptor (beta chain) is a study of cytomegalovirus exposure and HLA in healthy donors. About the research overall: Tens of millions of unique TCRs from HLA-typed donors were held in an early release of data. Study-wide results and limits: Published work reported that the classifier diagnosed cytomegalovirus status with high specificity and sensitivity.

V dropped 5 bases and J dropped 4; count of bases not matched to a gene: 4. Germline assignment: CDR1 LNHDA and CDR2 SQIVND (reference sequence). The CDR3 spans 14 residues. As regards this clone: Its antigen remains unidentified.

The PCR employed 60 Vbeta primers together with 13 Jbeta primers. TCRdb keeps only in-frame clones here, not all; method: immunoSEQ multiplex PCR. The data show roughly 95,000 clones, approximately 76% seen once. The specimen sequenced was PBMCs. The chain links TRBV19 to TRBJ2-7; 11 bases fit TRBD1. This TCR came from a man aged 25-45 years in good health and CMV-seropositive. The CDR3, as DNA: TGTGCCAGTAGTGCCGGGACAGGGGGATACGAGCAGTACTTC. This encodes CASSAGTGGYEQYF.